This TCR beta chain is from a study of cytomegalovirus exposure and HLA in healthy donors. The wider study: Counted in an early data release were about 85 million unique TCRs from HLA-typed donors.

It was with 60 Vbeta and 13 Jbeta primers that the PCR ran. Here immunoSEQ multiplex PCR was the method, and the copy in TCRdb shows in-frame clones only, minus some. The sample holds about 98,000 clones, 55% to 75% seen once. On this clone: Antigen: not known.

Study-wide findings and caveats: Later on, a genetic analysis was performed. It linked a missense variant in DCLRE1C with V- and J-gene trimming of TCR beta. Productive rates of about 87% or about 30% were seen for most TCR beta V segments in an earlier analysis.

Trimming removed 1 base from V and 5 bases from J; junction bases left unmatched: 3. This CDR3 region has 14 residues. Germline-derived CDR1 and CDR2 are SGHTA and FQGTGA. This sequence originates from a man aged 50 to 59 in good health and CMV-seronegative. The sample taken for sequencing was PBMCs. The genes are TRBV7-3 and TRBJ2-3, with TRBD2 identical over 7 bases. CDR3 sequence: CASSLMGGRDTQYF. The CDR3 DNA is TGTGCCAGCAGCTTAATGGGAGGGCGAGATACGCAGTATTTT.